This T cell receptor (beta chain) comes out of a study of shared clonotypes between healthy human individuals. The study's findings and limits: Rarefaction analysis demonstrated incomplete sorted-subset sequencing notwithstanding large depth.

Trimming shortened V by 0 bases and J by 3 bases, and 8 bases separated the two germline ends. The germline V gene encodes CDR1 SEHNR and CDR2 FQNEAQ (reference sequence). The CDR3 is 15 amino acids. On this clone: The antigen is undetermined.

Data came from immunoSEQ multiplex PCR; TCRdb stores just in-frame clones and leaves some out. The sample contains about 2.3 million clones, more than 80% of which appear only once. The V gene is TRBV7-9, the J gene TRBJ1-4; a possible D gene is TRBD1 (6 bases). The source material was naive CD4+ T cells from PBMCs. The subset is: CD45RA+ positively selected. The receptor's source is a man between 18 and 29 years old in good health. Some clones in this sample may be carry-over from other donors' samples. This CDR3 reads CASSLAEGANEKLFF. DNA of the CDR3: TGTGCCAGCAGCTTAGCTGAGGGGGCTAATGAAAAACTGTTTTTT. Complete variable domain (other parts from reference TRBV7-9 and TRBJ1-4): DTGVSQNPRHKITKRGQNVTFRCDPISEHNRLYWYRQTLGQGPEFLTYFQNEAQLEKSRLLSDRFSAERPKGSFSTLEIQRTEQGDSAMYLCASSLAEGANEKLFFGSGTQLSVL.